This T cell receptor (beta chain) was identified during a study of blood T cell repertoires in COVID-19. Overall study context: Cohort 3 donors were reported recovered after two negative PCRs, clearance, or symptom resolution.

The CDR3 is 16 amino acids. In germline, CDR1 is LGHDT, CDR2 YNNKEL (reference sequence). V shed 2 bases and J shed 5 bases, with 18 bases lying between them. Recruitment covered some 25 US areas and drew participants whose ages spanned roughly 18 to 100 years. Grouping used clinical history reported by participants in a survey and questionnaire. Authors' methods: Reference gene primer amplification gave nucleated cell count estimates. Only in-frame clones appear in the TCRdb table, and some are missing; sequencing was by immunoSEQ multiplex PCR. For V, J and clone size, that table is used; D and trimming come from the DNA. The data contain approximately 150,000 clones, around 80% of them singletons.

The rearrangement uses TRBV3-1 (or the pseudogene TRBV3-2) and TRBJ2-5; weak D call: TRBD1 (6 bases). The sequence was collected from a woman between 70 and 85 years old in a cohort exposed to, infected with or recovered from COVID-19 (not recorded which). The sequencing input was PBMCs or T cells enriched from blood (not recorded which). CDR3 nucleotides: TGTGCCAGCAGCCAAAGTGACCCAGGGGTTTGGGAGACCCAGTACTTC. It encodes CASSQSDPGVWETQYF.